This entry lists 32 T cell receptor beta chains sequenced from one sample in a study of neurological immune-mediated disorders. TCRdb ran MiXCR on the 5' RACE reads and lists one entry per CDR3 protein. The data hold more than 40,000 distinct CDR3 sequences, with 1.9% observed a single time. The sequencing sample was made of PBMCs. These receptor sequences come from a woman between 40 and 55 years old with multiple sclerosis.

This clonotype was found many times. The genes are TRBV4-1 and TRBJ2-3; D might be TRBD2 (6 bases). The germline gives CDR1 MGHRA, CDR2 YSYEKL. V lost 3 bases and J lost 2, with 12 bases in between. CDR3 length equals 15 residues. CDR3: CASSQGLAATDTQYF. The DNA of the CDR3 is TGCGCCAGCAGCCAGGGGTTAGCGGCCACAGATACGCAGTATTTT.

This clonotype occurred many times. The rearrangement joins TRBV6-9 to TRBJ1-1; a possible D gene is TRBD1 (5 bases). This CDR3 contains 14 residues. Trimming took off 11 bases at V and 1 base at J, with 17 bases between the two ends. The germline V gene encodes CDR1 MNHGY and CDR2 SVAAGI. The CDR3 loop is CAAWDGLENTEAFF. The CDR3 DNA is TGTGCCGCTTGGGACGGCCTAGAGAACACTGAAGCTTTCTTT.

This clonotype was detected ten times or more. The chain joins TRBV5-1 to TRBJ2-7; 10 bases match TRBD2. V lost 0 bases, J lost 2 bases, and 2 bases stayed unmatched. CDR3 size: 15 residues. The germline V gene has CDR1 SGHRS and CDR2 YFSETQ. CDR3 nucleotides: TGCGCCAGCAGCTTGGGGACTAGCGGAGCCTACGAGCAGTACTTC. It yields the protein CASSLGTSGAYEQYF.

A word on this clonotype: A much larger clone differs from this one at a single base, so this may be a read error. The DNA of the CDR3 is TGTGCCACCAGCACCGCCAGCATGAACACTGAAGCTTTCTTT. This sequence encodes CATSTASMNTEAFF. The rearrangement links TRBV15 to TRBJ1-1; D unresolved. Trimming pared 4 bases from V and 0 bases from J, leaving 9 bases between. CDR1 and CDR2 from the germline V gene are LNHNV and YYDKDF (reference sequence). This CDR3 has 14 amino acids.

This clonotype was found many times. The chain employs TRBV6-1 and TRBJ2-5; 8 bases map to TRBD1. With 5 bases clipped from V and 5 bases from J, the junction kept 4 bases outside the gene matches. Looked up from germline, CDR1 is MNHNS and CDR2 is SASEGT. The CDR3 covers 13 residues. The CDR3 protein is CASSRTGLETQYF. The CDR3 nucleotides read TGTGCCAGCAGTCGGACAGGGTTGGAGACCCAGTACTTC.

This clonotype was counted many times. J is TRBJ1-2 and V is TRBV2; D not resolved. The V gene's germline CDR1 is SNHLY and CDR2 FYNNEI. V shed 6 bases and J shed 2 bases, with 10 bases lying between them. The CDR3 contains 13 residues. The CDR3 sequence: CASRDWSNYGYTF. DNA for the CDR3: TGTGCCAGCAGAGACTGGTCGAACTATGGCTACACCTTC.

This clonotype was observed at least ten times. The chain is built from TRBV5-1 and TRBJ1-1; D unresolved. Trimming shortened V by 1 base and J by 7 bases, and 11 bases separated the two germline ends. The CDR3 covers 13 residues. CDR1 and CDR2 from the germline V gene are SGHRS and YFSETQ. The CDR3 loop reads CASSLIVPSEAFF. The CDR3 DNA reads as TGCGCCAGCAGCTTGATTGTCCCGAGTGAAGCTTTCTTT.

This clonotype was counted ten times or more. V usage is TRBV12-3 or TRBV12-4 and J usage is TRBJ1-4; no definite D call. V shed 4 bases and J shed 7 bases, with 7 bases lying between them. This CDR3 is 12 amino acids long. The DNA for the CDR3 is TGTGCCAGCAGTTACAGCGGTGAAAAACTGTTTTTT. Protein: CASSYSGEKLFF.

This sequence joins TRBV4-1 and TRBJ1-2, with 7 bases that match TRBD1. This CDR3 is built from 15 residues. V gave up 1 base and J gave up 3 bases; unmatched junction bases: 5. Germline V gene sequence: CDR1 MGHRA, CDR2 YSYEKL. The DNA for the CDR3 is TGCGCCAGCAGCCAAGTATCCAGGGGGGACTATGGCTACACCTTC. Translating gives CASSQVSRGDYGYTF.

Many counts were recorded for this clonotype. This rearrangement joins TRBV5-1 to TRBJ1-6, with D unresolved. The V and J ends lost 0 bases and 8 bases respectively, with 6 bases between them. The CDR3 spans 13 residues. Germline V gene lookup returns CDR1 SGHRS and CDR2 YFSETQ. CDR3 sequence: CASSLERYSPLHF. CDR3 in DNA: TGCGCCAGCAGCTTGGAGCGATATTCACCCCTCCACTTT.

This clonotype was counted ten times or more. The chain combines TRBV10-3 with TRBJ2-7; D uncertain. Germline CDR1 reads ENHRY; CDR2 reads SYGVKD. The V gene lost 5 bases and the J gene lost 3 bases, with 5 bases spanning the gap. This CDR3 comprises 11 residues. The CDR3 sequence: CAISLNYEQYF. The CDR3 DNA reads TGTGCCATCAGTCTGAACTACGAGCAGTACTTC.

This clonotype was recorded at least ten times. This sequence joins TRBV20-1 and TRBJ2-1; TRBD2 is a possible D gene (6 bases). Per germline, CDR1 DFQATT and CDR2 SNEGSKA (reference sequence). The CDR3 sequence is 15 residues long. CDR3 region: CSQVGGASSYNEQFF. The CDR3 DNA reads TGCAGCCAAGTGGGGGGTGCGAGCTCCTACAATGAGCAGTTCTTC.

In its sample, this clonotype was seen many times. This chain's CDR3 is CAWSADRGAYGYTF. In nucleotides, the CDR3 is TGTGCCTGGAGTGCGGACAGGGGGGCCTATGGCTACACCTTC. This chain uses TRBV30 with TRBJ1-2; 10 nucleotides agree with TRBD1. The CDR3 has 14 residues. V shed 1 base, J shed 4 bases, and the junction held 3 bases outside the gene matches. Germline CDR1 and CDR2: GTSNPN and SVGIG (reference sequence).

This clonotype was counted ten times or more. The chain employs TRBV19 and TRBJ1-6; 7 positions agree with TRBD1. The CDR3 covers 14 residues. Germline-derived CDR1 and CDR2 are LNHDA and SQIVND (reference sequence). Trimming took 7 bases from V and 7 from J; bases not matched to a gene: 7. The CDR3 DNA reads as TGTGCCAGTACCCGGGACAGAAACAATTCACCCCTCCACTTT. Amino acid sequence: CASTRDRNNSPLHF.

This clonotype came up many times. A much more abundant neighbour one base away suggests this may be a read error. As the CDR3 is not closed by the conserved phenylalanine or tryptophan, this likely results from a read error. This chain uses TRBV5-1 with TRBJ1-4, with D possibly TRBD1 on 6 matching bases. The CDR3 extends over 13 amino acids. CDR1 is SGHRS, CDR2 YFSETQ, per germline. V gave up 4 bases and J gave up 12 bases, with 16 bases separating them. CDR3 residues: CASSTRDTSELFC. The DNA for the CDR3 is TGCGCCAGCAGCACCCGGGACACCTCCGAACTGTTTTGT.

This clonotype was picked up many times. This chain joins TRBV4-1 and TRBJ2-7, with D possibly being TRBD2 (7 bases). The CDR3 contains 17 residues. The V end lost 0 bases, the J end lost 2 bases, and 17 bases lay between the germline ends. In germline, CDR1 is MGHRA, CDR2 YSYEKL. In nucleotides, the CDR3 is TGCGCCAGCAGCCAAGACCCCCGGGGAGGGGGGGCCTACGAGCAGTACTTC. This translates into CASSQDPRGGGAYEQYF.

The chain links TRBV29-1 to TRBJ2-4; D possibly uses TRBD1 or TRBD2 (6 bases each). Trimming left V 4 bases short and J 0 bases short, with 16 bases between. The germline CDR1 and CDR2 sequences are SQVTM and ANQGSEA. This CDR3 is 16 amino acids long. The CDR3 region is CSVGTDLGLAKNIQYF. The CDR3, as DNA: TGCAGCGTTGGGACAGATTTGGGACTAGCCAAAAACATTCAGTACTTC.

In this sample, this clonotype turned up many times. V gene TRBV5-1 combines with J gene TRBJ2-7; a weak D match, TRBD2 (6 bases). The length of the CDR3 is 15 residues. V gave up 6 bases and J gave up 3 bases, with 19 bases separating them. Germline CDR1 SGHRS, CDR2 YFSETQ. CDR3 amino acids: CASKGGGGVIYEQYF. The CDR3 DNA reads as TGCGCCAGCAAGGGAGGAGGCGGGGTGATCTACGAGCAGTACTTC.

This clonotype was found many times. This chain links TRBV5-1 with TRBJ1-1, with D perhaps TRBD1 (5 bases). Trimming cost V 4 bases and J 1 base, with 14 bases left between them. CDR3 length: 15 amino acids. Looked up from germline, CDR1 is SGHRS and CDR2 is YFSETQ. The DNA of the CDR3 is TGCGCCAGCAGCACAGGACCTCAACCGAACACTGAAGCTTTCTTT. Translation gives CASSTGPQPNTEAFF.

This clonotype was seen many times. This chain links TRBV29-1 with TRBJ2-7; tentative D call: TRBD2 (5 bases). The ends were cut back, 3 bases at V and 0 bases at J, with 12 bases in the middle. The CDR3 runs to 14 residues. Germline assignment: CDR1 SQVTM and CDR2 ANQGSEA. The chain's CDR3 is CSVERSGSSYEQYF. Here the CDR3 DNA reads TGCAGCGTTGAGCGGTCGGGAAGCTCCTACGAGCAGTACTTC.

In this sample, this clonotype turned up many times. The chain recombines TRBV5-1 with TRBJ2-3, with D perhaps assigned TRBD1 or TRBD2 (6 bases each). V lost 4 bases and J lost 4, with 13 bases in between. Germline V gene sequence: CDR1 SGHRS, CDR2 YFSETQ. CDR3 length: 14 residues. CDR3 nucleotide sequence: TGCGCCAGCAGCCAGCCGGGGGCCCCAGATACGCAGTATTTT. Amino acids: CASSQPGAPDTQYF.

This clonotype was counted many times. The chain recombines TRBV5-1 with TRBJ1-3; maybe TRBD1 (5 bases). CDR3 length: 14 residues. V was cut by 5 bases and J by 0 bases, with 9 bases left in between. The V gene's germline CDR1 is SGHRS and CDR2 YFSETQ. CDR3 sequence (DNA): TGCGCCAGCAGAGGACAAAACTCTGGAAACACCATATATTTT. Translating gives CASRGQNSGNTIYF.

This clonotype was seen ten or more times. The chain uses TRBV5-1 and TRBJ1-1; a weak D match, TRBD1 (5 bases). V lost 0 bases to trimming and J lost 2 bases, with 8 bases between them. Looked up from germline, CDR1 is SGHRS and CDR2 is YFSETQ. This CDR3 has 14 amino acids. CDR3 DNA: TGCGCCAGCAGCTTGGACAGGAGAAACACTGAAGCTTTCTTT. Protein: CASSLDRRNTEAFF.

This clonotype was recorded many times. The gene calls are TRBV6-6 and TRBJ1-3; 7 nucleotides agree with TRBD1. CDR1 and CDR2 (germline): MNHNY, SVGAGI (reference sequence). The CDR3 has 16 residues. V trimming: 0 bases; J trimming: 0 bases; junction bases outside the gene matches: 2. CDR3 bases: TGTGCCAGCAGTTACTCTGGGACAGACTCTGGAAACACCATATATTTT. Translating it yields CASSYSGTDSGNTIYF.

This clonotype occurred a few times. V is TRBV11-2 and J is TRBJ2-1, with D tentatively TRBD1 or TRBD2 (6 bases each). V dropped 2 bases and J dropped 8 bases, with 10 bases sitting between them. Germline V gene sequence: CDR1 SGHAT, CDR2 FQNNGV. CDR3 length: 13 amino acids. The CDR3: CASSLSGGHEQFF. The CDR3 DNA reads as TGTGCCAGCAGCTTATCTGGGGGGCATGAGCAGTTCTTC. Full variable domain (rest looked up from reference TRBV11-2 and TRBJ2-1): EAGVAQSPRYKIIEKRQSVAFWCNPISGHATLYWYQQILGQGPKLLIQFQNNGVVDDSQLPKDRFSAERLKGVDSTLKIQPAKLEDSAVYLCASSLSGGHEQFFGPGTRLTVL.

At least ten counts were recorded for this clonotype. The V gene is TRBV5-1, the J gene TRBJ2-1; no clear D gene. Trimming left V 2 bases short and J 1 base short, with 7 bases between. Germline V gene lookup returns CDR1 SGHRS and CDR2 YFSETQ. The CDR3 loop spans 14 amino acids. CDR3 coding DNA: TGCGCCAGCAGCTTAGAGATATCCTACAATGAGCAGTTCTTC. Translating gives CASSLEISYNEQFF.

This clonotype came up many times. This CDR3 reads CAIGSGSQGITGELFF. The CDR3 DNA follows: TGTGCCATCGGGAGTGGGTCTCAAGGGATCACCGGGGAGCTGTTTTTT. The V and J genes are TRBV10-3 and TRBJ2-2, with a tentative D call TRBD2 (5 bases). Trimming took 8 bases from V and 4 from J, leaving 20 bases between them. This CDR3 has 16 residues. Germline values: CDR1 ENHRY, CDR2 SYGVKD.

This clonotype was recorded at least ten times. The chain has TRBV20-1 and TRBJ1-1; the D is unclear. V lost 5 bases and J 8 bases, leaving 9 bases between the germline ends. CDR3 length equals 10 residues. Germline values: CDR1 DFQATT, CDR2 SNEGSKA (reference sequence). The CDR3 loop reads CSAFSPEAFF. CDR3 nucleotide sequence: TGCAGTGCTTTCTCACCAGAAGCTTTCTTT.

The table lists this clonotype with many counts. The chain recombines TRBV5-1 with TRBJ2-7, with D perhaps being TRBD1 or TRBD2 (5 bases each). This CDR3 is 14 amino acids long. V was trimmed by 5 bases and J by 0 bases, leaving 12 bases between them. Germline CDR1 SGHRS, CDR2 YFSETQ. The DNA of the CDR3 is TGCGCCAGCAGTGTCGGGGCAGGCTCCTACGAGCAGTACTTC. Translating it yields CASSVGAGSYEQYF.

This clonotype was picked up many times. CDR3 residues: CASSPSGGWDTEAFF. CDR3 sequence (DNA): TGCGCCAGCAGCCCATCAGGGGGCTGGGACACTGAAGCTTTCTTT. The chain combines TRBV5-1 with TRBJ1-1, with 8 bases identical to TRBD1. The CDR3 runs to 15 residues. After removal of 4 bases from V and 3 bases from J, the junction contained 8 bases not matched to a gene. Germline CDR1 and CDR2: SGHRS and YFSETQ.

This clonotype was observed many times. The chain joins TRBV12-3 or TRBV12-4 to TRBJ2-3; D possibly uses TRBD1 or TRBD2 (6 bases each). There are 13 residues in the CDR3. V dropped 5 bases and J dropped 4 bases, with 10 bases sitting between them. The CDR3 nucleotides read TGTGCCAGCAGTCGGGGGCCTGCAGATACGCAGTATTTT. This gives the protein CASSRGPADTQYF.

This clonotype came up many times. The chain carries TRBV3-1 and TRBJ1-2; 8 bases map to TRBD1. Germline values: CDR1 LGHDT, CDR2 YNNKEL (reference sequence). The CDR3 length is 12 residues. Trimming removed 1 base from V and 11 bases from J; junction bases left unmatched: 3. In DNA, the CDR3 is TGTGCCAGCAGCCAAGCGGACAGGGATTACACCTTC. Its protein is CASSQADRDYTF.